These T cell receptor beta chains were read from a single sample in a study of PD-1 blockade in classical Hodgkin lymphoma. Assay: immunoSEQ multiplex PCR; the TCRdb copy retains only in-frame clones and omits some. Of tens of thousands of clones in the sample, roughly nine tenths are singletons; the top ten hold around 16%. The input for sequencing was peripheral blood mononuclear cells (PBMCs), taken at baseline. These TCRs come from a human donor with classical Hodgkin lymphoma. The CDR3 runs from the conserved cysteine through the conserved F or W. The D gene is left open where the match is weak. Size values are once, few and many counts, or a class for expanded clones, and some rows have none.

- | TRBJ1-1 | TRBV30 | - | TGTGCCTGTTCGCTCAATCGGAACGAAGCTTTCTTT | CACSLNRNEAFF
- | TRBJ1-2 | TRBV6-1 | - | TGTGCCAGCAGTGAATTCAAGGGAGGGTACTATGGCTACACCTTC | CASSEFKGGYYGYTF
once | TRBJ2-6 | TRBV7-3 | - | TGTGCCAGCAGTCTCATACAGGGCCCCCACGTCCTGACTTTC | CASSLIQGPHVLTF
- | TRBJ2-7 | TRBV7-8 | TRBD2 | TGTGCCAGCAGCGGGGAGGGGACCTCCTACGAGCAGTACTTC | CASSGEGTSYEQYF
few | TRBJ2-3 | TRBV27 | TRBD2 | TGTGCCAGCAGTTTATATGGGGGGGACTCCCCGCCCTCAGATACGCAGTATTTT | CASSLYGGDSPPSDTQYF
- | TRBJ2-3 | TRBV2 | - | TGTGCCAGCAGTGTGGCAGGGGCAGATACGCAGTATTTT | CASSVAGADTQYF
- | TRBJ2-1 | TRBV16 | TRBD1 | TGTGCCAGCAGCCCGACAGGGTTCAATGAGCAGTTCTTC | CASSPTGFNEQFF
- | TRBJ1-4 | TRBV29-1 | - | TGCAGCGGCCTAGGGGGATGGGATGAAAAACTGTTTTTT | CSGLGGWDEKLFF
- | TRBJ2-3 | TRBV29-1 | - | TGCAGCGTTGAACAGGACTCCACAGATACGCAGTATTTT | CSVEQDSTDTQYF
once | TRBJ1-5 | TRBV27 | - | TGTGCCAGCAGTTTACGTCCCCCACCTCTGATTGAGCCCCAGCATTTT | CASSLRPPPLIEPQHF
few | TRBJ2-7 | TRBV7-7 | TRBD1 | TGTGCTAGCAGCTTCGGGACAGGGGGCTACGAGCAGTACTTC | CASSFGTGGYEQYF
- | TRBJ2-7 | TRBV12-5 | - | TGTGCTAGTGGCTGGGAGTTCGGGGAGCAGTACTTC | CASGWEFGEQYF
- | TRBJ2-2 | TRBV15 | - | TGTGCCACCAGCAGAGATAGGGTCAAAGTCCCGAACACCGGGGAGCTGTTTTTT | CATSRDRVKVPNTGELFF
- | TRBJ1-4 | TRBV18 | - | TGTGCCAGCTCACCCAACCCCTCCCGCGGACACCCTGAAAAACTGTTTTTT | CASSPNPSRGHPEKLFF
- | TRBJ1-4 | TRBV18 | - | TGTGCCAGCTCACAGGCAGAACCCCCTGAAAAACTGTTTTTT | CASSQAEPPEKLFF
- | TRBJ2-1 | TRBV7-8 | TRBD2 | TGTGCCAGCAGTCCTAGGGGCGGGGGGGCATTATTGTATGAGCAGTTCTTC | CASSPRGGGALLYEQFF
once | TRBJ1-1 | TRBV6-5 | TRBD1 | TGTGCCAGCCGAAGACAGGGGGTGAACACTGAAGCTTTCTTT | CASRRQGVNTEAFF
- | TRBJ1-2 | TRBV7-8 | - | TGTGCCAGCAGCTTATCGGCAGGACTTCTTGGCTACACCTTC | CASSLSAGLLGYTF
- | TRBJ2-1 | TRBV7-7 | - | TGTGCTAGCAGCTCGTCGGGAGAGCAGTTCTTC | CASSSSGEQFF
- | TRBJ1-1 | TRBV12-5 | - | TGTGCTAGTGGTTTGCTAGGAGGTGTCGGCACTGAAGCTTTCTTT | CASGLLGGVGTEAFF
- | TRBJ1-5 | TRBV30 | - | TGTGCCTGGAGTGGAGGGAACGATCAGCCCCAGCATTTT | CAWSGGNDQPQHF
- | TRBJ2-2 | TRBV19 | TRBD2 | TGTGCCAGTAGTACCTTAGCGGGGGGAACCGGGGAGCTGTTTTTT | CASSTLAGGTGELFF
- | TRBJ1-5 | TRBV19 | - | TGTGCCAGTAGTACTAAAGTTAGCAATCAGCCCCAGCATTTT | CASSTKVSNQPQHF
- | TRBJ2-1 | TRBV7-9 | TRBD2 | TGTGCCAGCAGCTTAGTGGCTAGCGGGAATGAGCAGTTCTTC | CASSLVASGNEQFF
- | TRBJ2-2 | TRBV19 | TRBD1 | TGTGCCAGTACTTTTGGACAGGACCACACCGGGGAGCTGTTTTTT | CASTFGQDHTGELFF
- | TRBJ1-2 | TRBV18 | - | TGTGCCAGCTCTCAGGAGGTCCTCTATGGCTACACCTTC | CASSQEVLYGYTF
- | TRBJ2-3 | TRBV30 | - | TGTGCCTGGAACCCGACGGGGTCCACAGATACGCAGTATTTT | CAWNPTGSTDTQYF
- | TRBJ2-3 | TRBV7-9 | - | TGTGCCAGCAGCCGTACAGGTGCAGATACGCAGTATTTT | CASSRTGADTQYF
- | TRBJ1-1 | TRBV5-4 | TRBD1 | TGTGCCAGCAGCAGGACAGGCAGCCCCATGAACACTGAAGCTTTCTTT | CASSRTGSPMNTEAFF
- | TRBJ2-5 | TRBV2 | TRBD1 | TGTGCCAGCAGTGCAGGCCTAGGGGGGACAGGGCCAGAGACCCAGTACTTC | CASSAGLGGTGPETQYF
- | TRBJ2-1 | TRBV12-5 | - | TGTGCTAGTGGTTCTAGGCCTCTGTTGGATGAGCAGTTCTTC | CASGSRPLLDEQFF
- | TRBJ2-5 | TRBV28 | - | TGTGCCAGCAGTGAGTTTGGGGAGACCCAGTACTTC | CASSEFGETQYF
- | TRBJ2-6 | TRBV30 | - | TGTGCCTGGTTACCCTCTGGGGCCAACGTCCTGACTTTC | CAWLPSGANVLTF
- | TRBJ1-2 | TRBV19 | - | TGTGCCAGTACCAGGACGGGGGCGCTTGGCTACACCTTC | CASTRTGALGYTF
- | TRBJ2-1 | TRBV18 | - | TGTGCCAGCTCACCGGGGAGGACCTTAAGCTCCTACAATGAGCAGTTCTTC | CASSPGRTLSSYNEQFF
- | TRBJ1-1 | TRBV30 | - | TGTGCCTGGAGTGCTGAGGGGAGGACTGAAGCTTTCTTT | CAWSAEGRTEAFF
- | TRBJ1-4 | TRBV5-4 | TRBD1 | TGTGCCAGCAGCTCGGGCAGGGGGGATGAAAAACTGTTTTTT | CASSSGRGDEKLFF
- | TRBJ1-2 | TRBV11-2 | - | TGTGCCAGCAGCTTAGAGCGCGGCTACACCTTC | CASSLERGYTF
- | TRBJ2-1 | TRBV6-6 | TRBD2 | TGTGCCAGCAGCCATACTAGCGCCCAAAATGAGCAGTTCTTC | CASSHTSAQNEQFF
- | TRBJ1-1 | TRBV4-1 | - | TGCGCCAGCAGCTACAGACAGGACACTGAAGCTTTCTTT | CASSYRQDTEAFF
- | TRBJ2-7 | TRBV7-8 | - | TGTGCCAGCAGCTTAGGAGCGCAGGGCTACGAGCAGTACTTC | CASSLGAQGYEQYF
- | TRBJ1-2 | TRBV21-1 | - | TGTGCCAGCGGGTACCGACGGGGTGGGTACACCTTC | CASGYRRGGYTF
- | TRBJ1-2 | TRBV23-1 | - | TGCGCCAGCAGTCTGGGACCCACCTTC | CASSLGPTF
- | TRBJ2-5 | TRBV12-5 | - | TGTGCTAGTGGTGGGGAAGAGACCCAGTACTTC | CASGGEETQYF
- | TRBJ1-2 | TRBV10-3 | - | TGTGCCATCGACAGCACTTTAGACTATGGCTACACCTTC | CAIDSTLDYGYTF